Below are 11 T cell receptor beta chains sequenced from a single sample in a study of T cells expressing NK-cell markers (dated by TCRdb to about 2020). The method behind the library was 5' RACE. The instrument given in TCRdb is Illumina HiSeq 2000. Each entry corresponds to one CDR3 protein sequence from reads that TCRdb reprocessed, and DNA is not given. This sample's table lists approximately 460,000 distinct CDR3 sequences. Under 7.5% of the sample lies in the top ten. Sequenced: blood T cells: a sorted CD56 or NKG2C T cell subset, CD4+ or CD8+ T cells, or bulk PBMC T cells (not recorded which). These receptors came from a woman aged 18-70 years in good health.

The chain recombines TRBV3-1 with TRBJ1-2; TCRdb picks TRBD1, but there is no DNA to check that call. The CDR3 sequence is 13 residues long. Looked up from germline, CDR1 is LGHDT and CDR2 is YNNKEL (reference sequence). CDR3 protein: CASSQAGRGGYTF. Full variable domain (remainder filled in from reference TRBV3-1 and TRBJ1-2): DTAVSQTPKYLVTQMGNDKSIKCEQNLGHDTMYWYKQDSKKFLKIMFSYNNKELIINETVPNRFSPKSPDKAHLNLHINSLELGDSAVYFCASSQAGRGGYTFGSGTRLTVV.

The chain links TRBV7-2 to TRBJ2-2; TCRdb outputs TRBD1, but without DNA this stays unchecked. Germline CDR1 and CDR2: SGHTA and FQGNSA. This CDR3 spans 16 amino acids. The CDR3 sequence: CASSLAPPGGTGELFF. The full variable domain, with the rest looked up from reference TRBV7-2 and TRBJ2-2, is GAGVSQSPSNKVTEKGKDVELRCDPISGHTALYWYRQSLGQGLEFLIYFQGNSAPDKSGLPSDRFSAERTGGSVSTLTIQRTQQEDSAVYLCASSLAPPGGTGELFFGEGSRLTVL.

The rearrangement uses TRBV25-1 and TRBJ2-3; TCRdb outputs TRBD1, but without DNA this stays unchecked. Germline V gives CDR1 MGHDK, CDR2 SYGVNS. This CDR3 has 14 residues. CDR3 loop: CASSRQGWTDTQYF.

The chain carries TRBV2 and TRBJ2-1; TCRdb's D call, TRBD1, is unchecked because there is no DNA. This CDR3 contains 16 residues. Germline V lookup: CDR1 SNHLY, CDR2 FYNNEI. The CDR3 loop is CASPRRGSGGHNEQFF.

The chain carries TRBV6-2 or TRBV6-3 and TRBJ1-5; TCRdb proposes TRBD1, but this gene call is untestable without DNA. Germline assignment: CDR1 MNHEY and CDR2 SVGEGT. This CDR3 is 13 amino acids long. The CDR3 is CASTPDSNQPQHF.

The chain carries TRBV4-2 and TRBJ1-1; TCRdb returns TRBD1, unconfirmable since there is no DNA. Germline loops: CDR1 LGHNA, CDR2 YNFKEQ. The CDR3 is 16 residues long. The CDR3 sequence is CASSQDGTARGTEAFF.

V is TRBV7-4 and J is TRBJ1-4. There are 16 residues in the CDR3. The germline gives CDR1 SGHVT, CDR2 SQSDAQ. This chain's CDR3 is CASSSKEPATNEKLFF.

This CDR3 is CSVPPWRIGDTDTQYF. The genes are TRBV20-1 and TRBJ2-3; TCRdb's D call, TRBD1, is unchecked because there is no DNA. This CDR3 comprises 16 residues. Germline V gene lookup returns CDR1 DFQATT and CDR2 SNEGSKA (reference sequence).

CDR3 region: CAGYGRGKGNYGYTF. This rearrangement joins TRBV5-4 to TRBJ1-2. This CDR3 is built from 15 residues. CDR1 SGHNT and CDR2 YYREEE come from the germline V gene (reference sequence).

The rearrangement links TRBV6-1 to TRBJ1-4; TCRdb picks TRBD1, but there is no DNA to check that call. The germline CDR1 and CDR2 sequences are MNHNS and SASEGT. The CDR3 contains 18 residues. The chain's CDR3 is CASSRSGVRGSTNEKLFF.

The rearrangement joins TRBV6-1 to TRBJ1-1; TCRdb picks TRBD1, but there is no DNA to check that call. The V gene's germline CDR1 is MNHNS and CDR2 SASEGT. CDR3 size: 13 residues. CDR3 amino acids: CASRQGWDTEAFF.